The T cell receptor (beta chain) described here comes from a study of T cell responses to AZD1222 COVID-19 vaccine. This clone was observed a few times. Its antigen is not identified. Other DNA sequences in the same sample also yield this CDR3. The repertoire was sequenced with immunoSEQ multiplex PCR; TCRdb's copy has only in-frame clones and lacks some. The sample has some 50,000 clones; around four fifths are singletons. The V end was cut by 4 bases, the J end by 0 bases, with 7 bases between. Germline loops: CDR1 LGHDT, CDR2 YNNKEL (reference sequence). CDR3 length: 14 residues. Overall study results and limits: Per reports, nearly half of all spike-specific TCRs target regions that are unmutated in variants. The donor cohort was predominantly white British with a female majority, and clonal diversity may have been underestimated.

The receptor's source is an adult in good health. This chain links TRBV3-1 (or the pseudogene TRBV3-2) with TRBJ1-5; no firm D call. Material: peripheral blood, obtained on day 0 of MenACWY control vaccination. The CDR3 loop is CASSPRDSNQPQHF. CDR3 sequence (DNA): TGTGCCAGCAGCCCCAGAGATAGCAATCAGCCCCAGCATTTT.